One and the same sample provided the 31 T cell receptor beta chains below, sequenced in a study of blood T cell repertoires in COVID-19. Measured with immunoSEQ multiplex PCR; TCRdb has only the in-frame clones, and not every one. Counted here are some 220,000 clones, around 85% occurring once; the ten biggest clones make up around 2.5%. What was sequenced was peripheral blood. These receptors were collected from a woman between 65 and 79 years old with COVID-19, enrolled during active disease.

The chain combines TRBV13 with TRBJ1-1, with no clear D. V was pared by 5 bases and J by 1 base, with 11 bases between. Germline V gene sequence: CDR1 PRHDT, CDR2 FYEKMQ (reference sequence). The CDR3 spans 14 residues. DNA for the CDR3: TGTGCCAGCAGCCACGCCGGTGAGAACACTGAAGCTTTCTTT. Translated: CASSHAGENTEAFF. Filled out from reference TRBV13 and TRBJ1-1, the complete variable domain reads AAGVIQSPRHLIKEKRETATLKCYPIPRHDTVYWYQQGPGQDPQFLISFYEKMQSDKGSIPDRFSAQQFSDYHSELNMSSLELGDSALYFCASSHAGENTEAFFGQGTRLTVV.

The gene calls are TRBV9 and TRBJ2-3; D is undetermined. The CDR3 contains 15 residues. The germline gives CDR1 SGDLS, CDR2 YYNGEE. V lost 4 bases and J lost 6, with 18 bases in between. The CDR3 protein is CASSFRVLGSDTQYF. The CDR3 region has the DNA TGTGCCAGCAGCTTTCGGGTCCTAGGATCGGATACGCAGTATTTT.

The chain employs TRBV4-3 and TRBJ2-7; 8 positions agree with TRBD1. V shed 1 base and J 1 base; nucleotides not matched to a gene: 3. The CDR3 spans 15 residues. CDR1 LGHNA and CDR2 YSLEER come from the germline V gene. The DNA of the CDR3 is TGCGCCAGCAGCCAAGTCCGGGACAGGTCCTACGAGCAGTACTTC. It encodes CASSQVRDRSYEQYF.

This clone was found once. The chain employs TRBV9 and TRBJ2-1; TRBD1 aligns across 9 bases. The CDR3 is 16 residues long. V was clipped by 4 bases and J by 10 bases; unmatched bases: 15. CDR1 SGDLS and CDR2 YYNGEE come from the germline V gene. The CDR3 protein is CASSSTVTGGTREQFF. In nucleotides, the CDR3 is TGTGCCAGCAGCTCGACGGTGACAGGGGGTACTCGGGAGCAGTTCTTC.

This clone appeared a few times. The V gene is TRBV25-1, the J gene TRBJ1-1; D not certain. The CDR3 spans 13 residues. With 8 bases removed from V and 6 bases from J, the gap between germline ends came to 16 bases. Germline V gives CDR1 MGHDK, CDR2 SYGVNS. The chain's CDR3 is CASLDQGDAEAFF. For the CDR3, the DNA is TGTGCCAGCCTAGACCAAGGCGACGCTGAAGCTTTCTTT.

The CDR3 loop reads CASSLGEQYGYTF. Here the CDR3 DNA reads TGTGCCAGCAGTTTAGGAGAGCAATATGGCTACACCTTC. This chain uses TRBV28 with TRBJ1-2; the D is unclear. The CDR3 loop spans 13 amino acids. Trimming shortened V by 2 bases and J by 5 bases, and 9 bases separated the two germline ends. Germline V CDR1 and CDR2: MDHEN, SYDVKM.

This chain connects TRBV6-2 or TRBV6-3 to TRBJ2-2, with TRBD1 as a possible D gene (6 bases). V gave up 5 bases and J gave up 8 bases, with 15 bases separating them. The germline gives CDR1 MNHEY, CDR2 SVGEGT. This CDR3 is built from 14 residues. The CDR3 spells CASSLSGVQGELFF. The CDR3 DNA is TGTGCCAGCAGTCTATCAGGGGTTCAGGGGGAGCTGTTTTTT.

The chain joins TRBV6-5 to TRBJ1-2; TRBD1 matches at 8 bases. The CDR3 extends over 15 amino acids. The V and J ends lost 0 bases and 8 bases, in that order; junction bases with no gene match: 8. Germline V lookup: CDR1 MNHEY, CDR2 SVGAGI. The CDR3 bases are TGTGCCAGCAGTTACTCAGGACAGGGCTTCTTGGGCTACACCTTC. It specifies CASSYSGQGFLGYTF.

The gene calls are TRBV19 and TRBJ1-2, with TRBD1 matching 7 bases. CDR3 length: 14 residues. The V segment lost 4 bases and the J segment 0 bases; nucleotides outside the gene matches: 2. Germline-derived CDR1 and CDR2 are LNHDA and SQIVND (reference sequence). CDR3 region: CASSTTGANYGYTF. In DNA form, the CDR3 reads TGTGCCAGTAGTACCACAGGGGCTAACTATGGCTACACCTTC.

The V gene is TRBV15, the J gene TRBJ1-1; 9 nucleotides match TRBD1. This CDR3 has 13 residues. The V gene end was trimmed by 5 bases and the J gene end by 13 bases; junction bases not matched to a gene: 11. Germline CDR1 LNHNV, CDR2 YYDKDF (reference sequence). CDR3 sequence (DNA): TGTGCCACCAGCCCGGGGAAGGGGACAGGGCATTTCTTT. This encodes CATSPGKGTGHFF.

This chain links TRBV27 with TRBJ1-5; D gene unclear. V dropped 4 bases and J dropped 2 bases, with 9 bases sitting between them. The CDR3 covers 14 residues. Germline V gene lookup returns CDR1 MNHEY and CDR2 SMNVEV (reference sequence). CDR3 residues: CASSSRVRNQPQHF. The CDR3, as DNA: TGTGCCAGCAGTTCCCGGGTCCGCAATCAGCCCCAGCATTTT.

The rearrangement links TRBV7-2 to TRBJ1-1, with 7 bases fitting TRBD1. The germline V gene encodes CDR1 SGHTA and CDR2 FQGNSA. Trimming took 1 base from V and 2 from J; bases not matched to a gene: 7. The CDR3 covers 16 residues. CDR3 sequence reads: CASSLGFGTANTEAFF. CDR3 coding DNA: TGTGCCAGCAGCTTAGGGTTCGGGACAGCTAACACTGAAGCTTTCTTT. Full variable domain (rest looked up from reference TRBV7-2 and TRBJ1-1): GAGVSQSPSNKVTEKGKDVELRCDPISGHTALYWYRQSLGQGLEFLIYFQGNSAPDKSGLPSDRFSAERTGGSVSTLTIQRTQQEDSAVYLCASSLGFGTANTEAFFGQGTRLTVV.

On this clone itself: Here the CDR3 omits its conserved ending phenylalanine or tryptophan, so a read error is the likely source. Because the CDR3's place on the DNA is in doubt, the DNA is left out and the CDR3 is given as listed by TCRdb. The chain recombines TRBV20-1 with TRBJ1-1. The CDR3 spans 10 residues, counting both ends. Per germline, CDR1 DFQATT and CDR2 SNEGSKA (reference sequence). Here the CDR3 reads CSGGVSPAPL.

This chain uses TRBV29-1 with TRBJ2-7, with TRBD1 identical over 10 bases. Losses at the gene ends were 5 bases for V and 2 bases for J; bases not matched to a gene: 6. Germline CDR1 is SQVTM and CDR2 is ANQGSEA. The length of the CDR3 is 14 residues. CDR3 nucleotides: TGCAGCGTTCGTTTGGGGACAGGGGCCTACGAGCAGTACTTC. This gives the protein CSVRLGTGAYEQYF.

This sequence joins TRBV6-5 and TRBJ2-2, with TRBD2 matching over 8 bases. The CDR3 totals 15 residues. The germline V gene encodes CDR1 MNHEY and CDR2 SVGAGI. With 6 bases clipped from V and 4 bases from J, the junction kept 7 bases outside the gene matches. The CDR3 DNA reads as TGTGCCAGCAGACCGGGACTAGAATTCACCGGGGAGCTGTTTTTT. It codes for CASRPGLEFTGELFF.

The chain employs TRBV9 and TRBJ1-4, with 9 nucleotides matching TRBD1. Germline V gene data show CDR1 as SGDLS and CDR2 as YYNGEE. The CDR3 totals 16 residues. With 0 bases clipped from V and 0 bases from J, the junction kept 0 bases outside the gene matches. The DNA of the CDR3 is TGTGCCAGCAGCGTAGGGACAGGGGCAACTAATGAAAAACTGTTTTTT. Protein sequence: CASSVGTGATNEKLFF.

This chain connects TRBV7-3 to TRBJ2-1; D ambiguous. The ends were cut back, 6 bases at V and 5 bases at J, with 8 bases in the middle. The germline CDR1 and CDR2 sequences are SGHTA and FQGTGA. The length of the CDR3 is 12 residues. In DNA form, the CDR3 reads TGTGCCAGCAGACTTAGTGACAATGAGCAGTTCTTC. Amino acids: CASRLSDNEQFF.

V usage is TRBV3-1 (or the pseudogene TRBV3-2) and J usage is TRBJ2-7, with a possible D match to TRBD1 (6 bases). The germline CDR1 and CDR2 sequences are LGHDT and YNNKEL (reference sequence). The CDR3 extends over 17 amino acids. V gave up 4 bases and J gave up 6 bases, with 25 bases separating them. In DNA form, the CDR3 reads TGTGCCAGCAGCCTCCTGGCAGGGGAAGCTGGAAAGGGCGAGCAGTACTTC. The encoded protein is CASSLLAGEAGKGEQYF.

The chain employs TRBV4-3 and TRBJ1-4; 9 nucleotides agree with TRBD1. Germline V gene sequence: CDR1 LGHNA, CDR2 YSLEER. The CDR3 runs 17 residues. The ends lost 4 bases at V and 7 bases at J; junction bases unmatched: 13. DNA of the CDR3: TGCGCCAGCAGCCTAACAGTCTCCGGGACAGGGTCTGAAAAACTGTTTTTT. It is translated as CASSLTVSGTGSEKLFF.

The chain combines TRBV19 with TRBJ1-5, with D tentatively TRBD1 (5 bases). CDR3 length: 14 amino acids. Looked up from germline, CDR1 is LNHDA and CDR2 is SQIVND (reference sequence). V lost 7 bases, J lost 5 bases, and 15 bases lay in between. CDR3 bases: TGTGCCAGTACTAAAGGACAAGTGGATCAGCCCCAGCATTTT. Protein sequence: CASTKGQVDQPQHF.

The chain combines TRBV2 with TRBJ2-1, with 8 bases identical to TRBD2. Germline assignment: CDR1 SNHLY and CDR2 FYNNEI. The CDR3 sequence is 22 residues long. Losses at the gene ends were 0 bases for V and 2 bases for J; bases not matched to a gene: 21. The CDR3 spells CASSEADTINNRSGSAYNEQFF. DNA for the CDR3: TGTGCCAGCAGTGAAGCAGATACTATCAACAATCGGAGCGGGAGCGCCTACAATGAGCAGTTCTTC.

V is TRBV5-1 and J is TRBJ1-1; a weak D match, TRBD1 (6 bases). Germline V gene sequence: CDR1 SGHRS, CDR2 YFSETQ. The CDR3 contains 15 residues. V dropped 7 bases and J dropped 4 bases, with 20 bases sitting between them. CDR3 nucleotide sequence: TGCGCCAGCGGCCGGGACATAGGGGACCGCACTGAAGCTTTCTTT. It encodes CASGRDIGDRTEAFF.

J is TRBJ1-6 and V is TRBV19, with D possibly being TRBD1 (5 bases). The V gene's germline CDR1 is LNHDA and CDR2 SQIVND (reference sequence). V dropped 8 bases and J dropped 6 bases, with 17 bases sitting between them. CDR3 length: 15 residues. CDR3 DNA sequence: TGTGCCAGTCAGCGGTGGAGGGACGGTAATTCACCCCTCCACTTT. Translation: CASQRWRDGNSPLHF.

V gene TRBV5-1 combines with J gene TRBJ2-7, with TRBD2 matching 13 bases. The CDR3 length is 15 residues. The V gene's germline CDR1 is SGHRS and CDR2 YFSETQ. V lost 5 bases and J lost 6; bases outside the gene matches: 8. The CDR3 protein is CASSEFGLAGVEQYF. DNA of the CDR3: TGCGCCAGCAGTGAGTTCGGACTAGCGGGGGTCGAGCAGTACTTC. Filled out from reference TRBV5-1 and TRBJ2-7, the complete variable domain reads KAGVTQTPRYLIKTRGQQVTLSCSPISGHRSVSWYQQTPGQGLQFLFEYFSETQRNKGNFPGRFSGRQFSNSRSEMNVSTLELGDSALYLCASSEFGLAGVEQYFGPGTRLTVT.

This chain links TRBV7-2 with TRBJ1-6; D not resolved. Germline CDR1 and CDR2: SGHTA and FQGNSA. Trimming pared 1 base from V and 7 bases from J, leaving 11 bases between. The CDR3 sequence is 15 residues long. The DNA of the CDR3 is TGTGCCAGCAGCTTAGAAAGAGTCCCAAATTCACCCCTCCACTTT. It codes for CASSLERVPNSPLHF.

This rearrangement joins TRBV30 to TRBJ2-7, with a possible D match to TRBD2 (6 bases). The V end was cut by 2 bases, the J end by 3 bases, with 11 bases between. This CDR3 has 13 residues. Germline lookup yields CDR1 GTSNPN and CDR2 SVGIG (reference sequence). CDR3 bases: TGTGCCTGGAGTAAAACGGGACTCTACGAGCAGTACTTC. It encodes CAWSKTGLYEQYF. Based on the CDR3 plus reference TRBV30 and TRBJ2-7, the full variable domain is SQTIHQWPATLVQPVGSPLSLECTVEGTSNPNLYWYRQAAGRGLQLLFYSVGIGQISSEVPQNLSASRPQDRQFILSSKKLLLSDSGFYLCAWSKTGLYEQYFGPGTRLTVT.

The chain recombines TRBV19 with TRBJ1-2; D ambiguous. Germline lookup yields CDR1 LNHDA and CDR2 SQIVND (reference sequence). The CDR3 loop spans 12 amino acids. The V end was cut by 2 bases, the J end by 8 bases, with 9 bases between. The CDR3 reads CASSIRESGYTF. CDR3 DNA: TGTGCCAGTAGTATACGAGAATCAGGCTACACCTTC. The full variable domain, in which reference TRBV19 and TRBJ1-2 provide the parts outside the CDR3, is DGGITQSPKYLFRKEGQNVTLSCEQNLNHDAMYWYRQDPGQGLRLIYYSQIVNDFQKGDIAEGYSVSREKKESFPLTVTSAQKNPTAFYLCASSIRESGYTFGSGTRLTVV.

The chain is built from TRBV15 and TRBJ2-3; 7 nucleotides match TRBD2. With V trimmed by 6 bases and J by 2 bases, 8 bases remained unmatched. The germline gives CDR1 LNHNV, CDR2 YYDKDF (reference sequence). The CDR3 has 15 residues. CDR3 sequence (DNA): TGTGCCACCAGGCGAACTAGCGACAACACAGATACGCAGTATTTT. It encodes CATRRTSDNTDTQYF.

This clone was recorded once. This rearrangement joins TRBV7-6 to TRBJ1-1; weak D call: TRBD1 (6 bases). The CDR3 covers 15 residues. V was shortened by 5 bases and J by 7 bases, with 20 bases between the two germline ends. The germline CDR1 and CDR2 sequences are SGHVS and FNYEAQ. The CDR3 here is CASSLSSQGPNEAFF. In DNA form, the CDR3 reads TGTGCCAGCAGCCTTTCATCACAGGGACCCAATGAAGCTTTCTTT.

This clone was detected only once. The rearrangement joins TRBV2 to TRBJ2-5; no reliable D call. CDR3 length: 15 amino acids. The V gene's germline CDR1 is SNHLY and CDR2 FYNNEI. Trimming cost V 3 bases and J 1 base, with 12 bases left between them. The chain's CDR3 is CASSEGRSFQETQYF. As DNA, the CDR3 is TGTGCCAGCAGTGAGGGCCGAAGCTTCCAAGAGACCCAGTACTTC.

The J gene is TRBJ2-5, the V gene TRBV2, with a weak D call TRBD2 (5 bases). Per germline, CDR1 SNHLY and CDR2 FYNNEI. V gave up 3 bases and J gave up 5 bases, with 16 bases separating them. The CDR3 sequence is 15 residues long. CDR3 in amino acids: CASSEVQARGETQYF. CDR3 DNA sequence: TGTGCCAGCAGTGAGGTACAAGCCCGCGGGGAGACCCAGTACTTC.